A single sample gave rise to the 30 T cell receptor beta chains below, sequenced in a study of cytomegalovirus exposure and HLA in healthy donors. Libraries were prepared by immunoSEQ multiplex PCR; TCRdb keeps only in-frame clonotypes and omits some of them. In the table there are tens of thousands of clones, about 95% of which are singletons. Sequenced input: PBMCs. The receptors originated from a man younger than 35 in good health and CMV-seropositive.

V usage is TRBV2 and J usage is TRBJ2-3; D is possibly TRBD1 (6 bases). Germline V gene data show CDR1 as SNHLY and CDR2 as FYNNEI. The CDR3 consists of 15 residues. The germline V and J ends were trimmed by 6 bases and 2 bases, with 15 bases remaining between them. The CDR3 nucleotides read TGTGCCAGCAGAGCCCGGGACACCCTCACAGATACGCAGTATTTT. This gives the protein CASRARDTLTDTQYF.

This chain links TRBV30 with TRBJ2-7, with 14 bases aligning to TRBD2. CDR1 GTSNPN and CDR2 SVGIG come from the germline V gene (reference sequence). This CDR3 spans 15 amino acids. With V trimmed by 3 bases and J by 3 bases, 4 bases remained unmatched. CDR3 loop: CAWRVGTSGSYEQYF. The CDR3 DNA reads as TGTGCCTGGAGGGTCGGGACTAGCGGGAGCTACGAGCAGTACTTC.

This chain links TRBV7-2 with TRBJ2-1, with unresolved D. The length of the CDR3 is 15 residues. Germline CDR1 reads SGHTA; CDR2 reads FQGNSA. V lost 3 bases and J 3 bases, leaving 12 bases between the germline ends. The CDR3 here is CASSFTGSYYNEQFF. The CDR3 DNA sequence: TGTGCCAGCAGCTTTACCGGGTCCTACTACAATGAGCAGTTCTTC.

The chain carries TRBV6-4 and TRBJ1-2; tentative D call: TRBD1 (6 bases). The CDR3 runs 13 residues. Germline V CDR1 and CDR2: MRHNA, SNTAGT. Trimming pared 8 bases from V and 7 bases from J, leaving 17 bases between. CDR3 amino acids: CASERQAVRGYTF. The CDR3 nucleotides are TGTGCCAGCGAACGACAGGCGGTCCGTGGCTACACCTTC.

V and J are TRBV19 and TRBJ2-1; 7 nucleotides match TRBD2. With V trimmed by 0 bases and J by 13 bases, 12 bases remained unmatched. CDR1 and CDR2 from the germline V gene are LNHDA and SQIVND (reference sequence). The CDR3 loop spans 15 amino acids. CDR3 residues: CASSIDPAGVLPQFF. CDR3 DNA sequence: TGTGCCAGTAGTATAGATCCGGCGGGAGTTCTCCCCCAGTTCTTC.

The chain links TRBV19 to TRBJ2-2; D possibly corresponds to TRBD1 (6 bases). The CDR3 consists of 15 residues. Germline CDR1 reads LNHDA; CDR2 reads SQIVND (reference sequence). V was clipped by 5 bases and J by 5 bases, with 15 bases between them. This CDR3 is CASSAGTWVTGELFF. The CDR3 DNA reads TGTGCCAGTAGTGCAGGGACATGGGTTACCGGGGAGCTGTTTTTT.

The gene calls are TRBV10-3 and TRBJ2-4, with 9 bases identical to TRBD1. V trimming: 4 bases; J trimming: 3 bases; junction bases outside the gene matches: 7. This CDR3 comprises 16 residues. CDR1 and CDR2 from the germline V gene are ENHRY and SYGVKD. CDR3 loop: CAISVGQGRGKNIQYF. The DNA for the CDR3 is TGTGCCATCAGTGTGGGACAGGGCCGGGGCAAAAACATTCAGTACTTC.

This rearrangement joins TRBV9 to TRBJ1-5, with D tentatively TRBD1 (6 bases). V was pared by 1 base and J by 1 base, with 9 bases between. In germline, CDR1 is SGDLS, CDR2 YYNGEE. The CDR3 totals 15 residues. CDR3 coding DNA: TGTGCCAGCAGCGTAACCGGGACAAGCAATCAGCCCCAGCATTTT. It is translated as CASSVTGTSNQPQHF.

CDR3 amino acids: CASSRSEPGLAGTLGGEQFF. The CDR3 DNA sequence: TGTGCCAGCAGCCGATCTGAACCGGGACTAGCGGGAACTCTTGGCGGTGAGCAGTTCTTC. The chain is built from TRBV7-6 and TRBJ2-1; 13 bases map to TRBD2. V was pared by 5 bases and J by 9 bases, with 22 bases of the junction left unmatched. This CDR3 is built from 20 residues. Germline V gene sequence: CDR1 SGHVS, CDR2 FNYEAQ.

The chain carries TRBV6-6 and TRBJ2-1, with a tentative D call TRBD2 (7 bases). Trimming cost V 7 bases and J 9 bases, with 19 bases left between them. The germline CDR1 and CDR2 sequences are MNHNY and SVGAGI (reference sequence). The CDR3 sequence is 14 residues long. The CDR3 DNA is TGTGCCAGCATACCGGAAGGGGGGGGCCCTGAGCAGTTCTTC. This translates into CASIPEGGGPEQFF.

A single count supports this clone. The V call is TRBV9, the J call TRBJ2-3; 8 nucleotides match TRBD2. The CDR3 is 17 amino acids. V was pared by 5 bases and J by 0 bases, with 11 bases of the junction left unmatched. Germline CDR1 reads SGDLS; CDR2 reads YYNGEE. CDR3 region: CASSAGGRGISTDTQYF. For the CDR3, the DNA is TGTGCCAGCAGTGCGGGAGGACGAGGAATTAGCACAGATACGCAGTATTTT. Based on the CDR3 plus reference TRBV9 and TRBJ2-3, the full variable domain is DSGVTQTPKHLITATGQRVTLRCSPRSGDLSVYWYQQSLDQGLQFLIQYYNGEERAKGNILERFSAQQFPDLHSELNLSSLELGDSALYFCASSAGGRGISTDTQYFGPGTRLTVL.

The V call is TRBV30, the J call TRBJ2-7; 9 bases are shared with TRBD1. This CDR3 has 14 amino acids. Unmatched junction bases numbered 7, after V lost 5 bases and J lost 2 bases. CDR1 GTSNPN and CDR2 SVGIG come from the germline V gene (reference sequence). The CDR3 spells CAWGSGTGTYEQYF. DNA of the CDR3: TGTGCCTGGGGCTCCGGGACAGGGACCTACGAGCAGTACTTC.

V is TRBV4-1 and J is TRBJ2-7; a possible D gene is TRBD2 (5 bases). V was clipped by 1 base and J by 0 bases, with 13 bases between them. There are 16 residues in the CDR3. Germline V gene lookup returns CDR1 MGHRA and CDR2 YSYEKL. The DNA of the CDR3 is TGCGCCAGCAGCCAAGGCTCCCCCCGGGGCTCCTACGAGCAGTACTTC. Translating it yields CASSQGSPRGSYEQYF.

This clone has only one observation. The chain links TRBV19 to TRBJ2-7; tentative D call: TRBD1 (6 bases). V was cut by 6 bases and J by 0 bases, with 15 bases left in between. This CDR3 contains 15 residues. Germline CDR1 reads LNHDA; CDR2 reads SQIVND (reference sequence). CDR3 DNA sequence: TGTGCCAGTAGAAGAAGAGCAGGGGACTCCTACGAGCAGTACTTC. Its protein product is CASRRRAGDSYEQYF.

The chain uses TRBV7-9 and TRBJ2-3, with D perhaps matching TRBD2 (6 bases). V lost 4 bases, J lost 0 bases, and 8 bases lay in between. This CDR3 region has 14 residues. Germline CDR1 is SEHNR and CDR2 is FQNEAQ (reference sequence). In DNA, the CDR3 is TGTGCCAGCAGCTCCGGGACTAGCACAGATACGCAGTATTTT. As protein: CASSSGTSTDTQYF.

This sequence joins TRBV27 and TRBJ1-1; D not resolved. Deletions cut 5 bases from V and 1 base from J, with 8 bases between. Germline V gene lookup returns CDR1 MNHEY and CDR2 SMNVEV (reference sequence). The CDR3 contains 13 residues. The DNA of the CDR3 is TGTGCCAGCAGTCCCCTCGGGAACACTGAAGCTTTCTTT. Its translation is CASSPLGNTEAFF.

The CDR3 sequence is CASSLLAGAHNEQFF. The CDR3 DNA reads TGTGCCAGCAGCTTGCTAGCGGGAGCCCACAATGAGCAGTTCTTC. The rearrangement links TRBV11-3 to TRBJ2-1; 10 bases agree with TRBD2. The CDR3 runs to 15 residues. Germline V CDR1 and CDR2: SGHNT, YENEEA. J lost 5 bases, V lost 3 bases, and 4 bases had no gene match.

The gene calls are TRBV13 and TRBJ1-3; D is uncertain. CDR1 is PRHDT and CDR2 is FYEKMQ in the germline V gene (reference sequence). The V end lost 3 bases, the J end lost 0 bases, and 6 bases lay between the germline ends. The CDR3 runs to 14 residues. CDR3 nucleotides: TGTGCCAGCAGCTTCCGGGTCTCTGGAAACACCATATATTTT. Encoded protein: CASSFRVSGNTIYF.

This rearrangement joins TRBV10-3 to TRBJ2-3, with D unclear. Germline values: CDR1 ENHRY, CDR2 SYGVKD. There are 13 residues in the CDR3. Trimming took off 6 bases at V and 0 bases at J, with 7 bases between the two ends. The CDR3 is CAIRPGSTDTQYF. CDR3 DNA: TGTGCCATCAGGCCAGGCAGCACAGATACGCAGTATTTT.

V gene TRBV5-1 combines with J gene TRBJ1-1, with D possibly matching TRBD1 (5 bases). The CDR3 loop spans 13 amino acids. CDR1 SGHRS and CDR2 YFSETQ come from the germline V gene. With 2 bases removed from V and 5 bases from J, the gap between germline ends came to 10 bases. The CDR3 region has the DNA TGCGCCAGCAGCTTACAGGAGGGGACTGAAGCTTTCTTT. This translates into CASSLQEGTEAFF.

The chain joins TRBV5-1 to TRBJ2-1; 7 bases fit TRBD2. The CDR3 runs 18 residues. Germline loops: CDR1 SGHRS, CDR2 YFSETQ. V shed 0 bases and J 0 bases; nucleotides not matched to a gene: 9. The CDR3 is CASSLVGGSSFSYNEQFF. The CDR3 bases are TGCGCCAGCAGCTTGGTGGGGGGGAGCAGCTTCTCCTACAATGAGCAGTTCTTC.

The chain couples TRBV4-2 to TRBJ2-1, with D perhaps TRBD2 (5 bases). The CDR3 loop spans 15 amino acids. V shed 4 bases and J shed 3 bases, with 13 bases lying between them. Germline CDR1 LGHNA, CDR2 YNFKEQ. The CDR3 here is CASSLVSGDYNEQFF. The CDR3 DNA sequence: TGTGCCAGCAGCCTGGTGAGCGGAGACTACAATGAGCAGTTCTTC.

This clone appeared a single time. The rearrangement joins TRBV11-2 to TRBJ1-3, with 8 bases aligning to TRBD1. CDR1 SGHAT and CDR2 FQNNGV come from the germline V gene. V was clipped by 2 bases and J by 4 bases; unmatched bases: 4. The CDR3 runs to 15 residues. The CDR3 here is CASSLQGAGGNTIYF. CDR3 nucleotides: TGTGCCAGCAGCTTACAGGGGGCCGGGGGAAACACCATATATTTT.

The chain couples TRBV7-2 to TRBJ2-7; the match to TRBD1 covers 10 bases. This CDR3 spans 15 amino acids. Losses at the gene ends were 1 base for V and 2 bases for J; bases not matched to a gene: 2. The germline V gene encodes CDR1 SGHTA and CDR2 FQGNSA. CDR3 sequence reads: CASSLGGTGAYEQYF. CDR3 in DNA: TGTGCCAGCAGCTTAGGCGGGACAGGGGCCTACGAGCAGTACTTC.

This clone was detected once. This chain links TRBV7-2 with TRBJ2-3, with TRBD2 identical over 7 bases. The CDR3 runs 12 residues. CDR1 SGHTA and CDR2 FQGNSA come from the germline V gene. Trimming took 5 bases from V and 9 from J; bases not matched to a gene: 5. CDR3 sequence reads: CASSPGTTTQYF. In DNA form, the CDR3 reads TGTGCCAGCAGCCCCGGGACTACAACGCAGTATTTT.

J is TRBJ2-1 and V is TRBV4-1; 9 nucleotides agree with TRBD1. Per the germline V gene, CDR1 is MGHRA and CDR2 is YSYEKL. The V gene end was trimmed by 0 bases and the J gene end by 4 bases; junction bases not matched to a gene: 4. The CDR3 is 16 residues long. The CDR3 region has the DNA TGCGCCAGCAGCCAAGACGGGACAGGGAGTTACAATGAGCAGTTCTTC. Protein sequence: CASSQDGTGSYNEQFF.

This clone was observed a single time. The rearrangement uses TRBV5-5 and TRBJ2-7; TRBD1 matches at 7 bases. Germline loops: CDR1 SGHKS, CDR2 YYEKEE (reference sequence). After removal of 4 bases from V and 3 bases from J, the junction contained 10 bases not matched to a gene. The CDR3 runs to 15 residues. Written as DNA, the CDR3 is TGTGCCAGCAGCCCGGGACAGTCCATCCTCTACGAGCAGTACTTC. Residues: CASSPGQSILYEQYF.

The V gene is TRBV5-1, the J gene TRBJ1-5; perhaps TRBD1 as D (5 bases). The CDR3 totals 14 residues. Germline V gene data show CDR1 as SGHRS and CDR2 as YFSETQ. Deletions cut 4 bases from V and 4 bases from J, with 12 bases between. CDR3: CASSLTGLNQPQHF. The DNA for the CDR3 is TGCGCCAGCAGCCTAACAGGCTTAAATCAGCCCCAGCATTTT.

In this sample, this clone turned up once. The J gene is TRBJ2-2, the V gene TRBV30; 11 nucleotides agree with TRBD1. This CDR3 comprises 17 residues. The junction had 12 bases not matched to a gene; V was cut back by 4 bases and J by 5 bases. Per the germline V gene, CDR1 is GTSNPN and CDR2 is SVGIG (reference sequence). CDR3: CAWIRADRGLGTGELFF. In DNA, the CDR3 is TGTGCCTGGATTCGGGCGGACAGGGGGCTCGGGACCGGGGAGCTGTTTTTT.

The chain is built from TRBV30 and TRBJ2-7; 7 bases line up with TRBD2. The CDR3 length is 15 residues. V dropped 3 bases and J dropped 4; count of bases not matched to a gene: 12. Germline CDR1 reads GTSNPN; CDR2 reads SVGIG (reference sequence). CDR3: CAWSTVGGRMYEQYF. The CDR3 nucleotides are TGTGCCTGGAGCACAGTCGGGGGGAGGATGTACGAGCAGTACTTC.